A single sample is the source of the 14 T cell receptor beta chains below, sequenced in a study of T-cell memory formation after mild COVID-19. Each CDR3 protein is one row after TCRdb ran MiXCR on the 5' RACE reads. The repertoire includes approximately 260,000 distinct CDR3 sequences, around 15% of them detected once, and 22% sits in the top ten. The sequenced sample was PBMCs or a T cell subset sorted from them (not recorded which). These TCRs come from a man in his late teens or twenties who had mild COVID-19 (a few samples of this study predate the infection). Cell type and time point are not known.

This clonotype appeared a few times. This chain uses TRBV2 with TRBJ2-5; D is uncertain. The V and J ends lost 6 bases and 9 bases respectively, with 8 bases between them. Germline V gives CDR1 SNHLY, CDR2 FYNNEI. The CDR3 sequence is 10 residues long. The chain's CDR3 is CASSLQAQYF. In DNA form, the CDR3 reads TGTGCCAGCAGCCTCCAGGCCCAGTACTTC.

This clonotype came up a few times. The chain employs TRBV4-3 and TRBJ1-2; D is unresolved. The CDR3 length is 16 residues. From germline, CDR1 is LGHNA and CDR2 YSLEER. V shed 3 bases and J shed 3 bases, with 17 bases lying between them. The CDR3 region has the DNA TGCGCCAGCAGCCATCTGGCCGGGGAGCAATACTATGGCTACACCTTC. Translating gives CASSHLAGEQYYGYTF.

The chain has TRBV6-5 and TRBJ2-3; unclear D gene. The ends were cut back, 3 bases at V and 4 bases at J, with 5 bases in the middle. The CDR3 spans 12 residues. The germline V gene encodes CDR1 MNHEY and CDR2 SVGAGI. The DNA for the CDR3 is TGTGCCAGCAGTTATAATCCAGATACGCAGTATTTT. Amino acid sequence: CASSYNPDTQYF.

At least ten counts were recorded for this clonotype. CDR3 bases: TGCGCCAGCAGCTTGGGTTGGGGAAACATTCAGTACTTC. It codes for CASSLGWGNIQYF. The chain carries TRBV5-1 and TRBJ2-4; D is unclear. V dropped 0 bases and J dropped 6 bases, with 7 bases sitting between them. Germline-derived CDR1 and CDR2 are SGHRS and YFSETQ. The CDR3 length is 13 residues. The full variable domain, rest sourced from reference TRBV5-1 and TRBJ2-4, is KAGVTQTPRYLIKTRGQQVTLSCSPISGHRSVSWYQQTPGQGLQFLFEYFSETQRNKGNFPGRFSGRQFSNSRSEMNVSTLELGDSALYLCASSLGWGNIQYFGAGTRLSVL.

This chain links TRBV27 with TRBJ2-1; possibly TRBD1 for D (5 bases). Trimming shortened V by 8 bases and J by 9 bases, and 11 bases separated the two germline ends. The CDR3 is 11 amino acids. Germline values: CDR1 MNHEY, CDR2 SMNVEV (reference sequence). In nucleotides, the CDR3 is TGTGCCAGCGGCAGGGTCAGTGAGCAGTTCTTC. Its protein product is CASGRVSEQFF.

This clonotype was detected a few times. The junction departs from germline at one end; a sequencing error may be responsible. V is TRBV4-1 and J is TRBJ2-5, with TRBD2 as a possible D gene (5 bases). This CDR3 has 14 amino acids. Germline CDR1 is MGHRA and CDR2 is YSYEKL. CDR3 coding DNA: TGCGCCAGCAGCCAAGATCGGGAAGAGAGAGGTTTTTTCTTC. It is translated as CASSQDREERGFFF.

V and J are TRBV6-2 or TRBV6-3 and TRBJ2-5; D could derive from TRBD1 or TRBD2 (5 bases each). This CDR3 contains 16 residues. Germline V CDR1 and CDR2: MNHEY, SVGEGT. With 6 bases removed from V and 7 bases from J, the gap between germline ends came to 24 bases. CDR3 protein: CASSPPAEGRKVTQYF. In DNA form, the CDR3 reads TGTGCCAGCAGCCCCCCGGCCGAGGGACGAAAGGTGACCCAGTACTTC.

This clonotype was counted between two and nine times. The chain is built from TRBV5-1 and TRBJ2-1; TRBD2 matches 10 bases. Germline CDR1 SGHRS, CDR2 YFSETQ. The V segment lost 2 bases and the J segment 8 bases; nucleotides outside the gene matches: 10. The CDR3 runs 16 residues. The CDR3 protein is CASSFVNSGGPYEQFF. The CDR3 DNA reads as TGCGCCAGCAGCTTCGTAAATAGCGGGGGGCCGTATGAGCAGTTCTTC.

This clonotype was observed a few times. This rearrangement joins TRBV4-3 to TRBJ2-1; D ambiguous. Between the trimmed V and J ends, which lost 1 base and 3 bases, there was a span of 10 bases. The V gene's germline CDR1 is LGHNA and CDR2 YSLEER. The CDR3 consists of 15 residues. The CDR3 nucleotides are TGCGCCAGCAGCCAAGGTTGGTATCTCTACAATGAGCAGTTCTTC. As protein: CASSQGWYLYNEQFF.

This clonotype was detected only a few times. The J gene is TRBJ2-1, the V gene TRBV7-8; 8 bases line up with TRBD2. Germline loops: CDR1 SGHVS, CDR2 FQNEAQ. The length of the CDR3 is 16 residues. With 8 bases clipped from V and 6 bases from J, the junction kept 15 bases outside the gene matches. CDR3 sequence (DNA): TGTGCCAGCCATGATAACGGGCGGGGGGCTTCCAATGAGCAGTTCTTC. Encoded protein: CASHDNGRGASNEQFF.

This clonotype showed up many times. The CDR3 loop is CASSFQGQPQHF. CDR3 nucleotides: TGTGCCAGCAGCTTCCAGGGGCAGCCCCAGCATTTT. This sequence joins TRBV3-1 and TRBJ1-5; D is possibly TRBD1 (6 bases). V was cut by 5 bases and J by 7 bases, with 9 bases left in between. The CDR3 is made up of 12 amino acids. The germline CDR1 and CDR2 sequences are LGHDT and YNNKEL (reference sequence). The variable domain in full, with the rest retrieved from reference TRBV3-1 and TRBJ1-5, is DTAVSQTPKYLVTQMGNDKSIKCEQNLGHDTMYWYKQDSKKFLKIMFSYNNKELIINETVPNRFSPKSPDKAHLNLHINSLELGDSAVYFCASSFQGQPQHFGDGTRLSIL.

The rearrangement links TRBV12-3 or TRBV12-4 to TRBJ2-1, with D hard to call. V was shortened by 8 bases and J by 3 bases, with 14 bases between the two germline ends. This CDR3 comprises 14 residues. This chain's CDR3 is CASARRILYNEQFF. The CDR3 DNA is TGTGCCAGCGCTCGGCGAATACTCTACAATGAGCAGTTCTTC.

A word on this clonotype: A single base separates this from a much larger clone, so it may be a read error. V is TRBV5-1 and J is TRBJ2-2, with D maybe TRBD2 (5 bases). The CDR3 runs to 12 residues. Germline CDR1 SGHRS, CDR2 YFSETQ. CDR3 amino acids: CASSPETGELYF. The CDR3 DNA reads TGCGCCAGCAGCCCCGAAACCGGGGAGCTGTATTTT. The full variable domain, its missing parts supplied by reference TRBV5-1 and TRBJ2-2, is KAGVTQTPRYLIKTRGQQVTLSCSPISGHRSVSWYQQTPGQGLQFLFEYFSETQRNKGNFPGRFSGRQFSNSRSEMNVSTLELGDSALYLCASSPETGELYFGEGSRLTVL.

The V call is TRBV9, the J call TRBJ2-1; D is unresolved. Germline V CDR1 and CDR2: SGDLS, YYNGEE. This CDR3 contains 11 residues. The germline V and J ends were trimmed by 7 bases and 9 bases, with 11 bases remaining between them. CDR3 residues: CASSDGIEQFF. CDR3 bases: TGTGCCAGCTCAGACGGTATTGAGCAGTTCTTC.